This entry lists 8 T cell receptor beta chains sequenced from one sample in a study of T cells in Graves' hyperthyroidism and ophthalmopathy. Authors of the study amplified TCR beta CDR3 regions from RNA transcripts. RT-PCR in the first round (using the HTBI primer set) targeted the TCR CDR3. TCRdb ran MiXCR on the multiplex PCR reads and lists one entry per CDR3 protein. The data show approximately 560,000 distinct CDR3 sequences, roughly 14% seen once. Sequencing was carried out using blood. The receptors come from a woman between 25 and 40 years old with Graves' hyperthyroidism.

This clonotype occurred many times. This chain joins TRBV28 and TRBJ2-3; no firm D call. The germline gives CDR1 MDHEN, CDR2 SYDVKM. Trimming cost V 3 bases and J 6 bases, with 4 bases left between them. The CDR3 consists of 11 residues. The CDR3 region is CASSFVDTQYF. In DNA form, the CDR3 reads TGTGCCAGCAGTTTTGTCGATACGCAGTATTTT.

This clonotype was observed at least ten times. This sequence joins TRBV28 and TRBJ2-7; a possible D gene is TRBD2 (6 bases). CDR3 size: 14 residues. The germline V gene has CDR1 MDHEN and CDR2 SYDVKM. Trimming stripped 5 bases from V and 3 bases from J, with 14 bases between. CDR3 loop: CASSGAGRVYEQYF. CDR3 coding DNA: TGTGCCAGCAGTGGGGCGGGAAGGGTCTACGAGCAGTACTTC.

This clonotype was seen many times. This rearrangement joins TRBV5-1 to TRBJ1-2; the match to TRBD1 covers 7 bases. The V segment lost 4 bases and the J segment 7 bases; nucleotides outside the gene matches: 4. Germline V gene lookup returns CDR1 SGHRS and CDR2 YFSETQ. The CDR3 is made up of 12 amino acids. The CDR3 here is CASSPDRSGYTF. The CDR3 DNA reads TGCGCCAGCAGCCCGGACAGGTCTGGCTACACCTTC. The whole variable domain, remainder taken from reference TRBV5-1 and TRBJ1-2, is KAGVTQTPRYLIKTRGQQVTLSCSPISGHRSVSWYQQTPGQGLQFLFEYFSETQRNKGNFPGRFSGRQFSNSRSEMNVSTLELGDSALYLCASSPDRSGYTFGSGTRLTVV.

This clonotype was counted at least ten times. CDR3 nucleotides: TGCAGTGCTAGTGTCTGGGGGGATGAGCAGTTCTTC. This sequence encodes CSASVWGDEQFF. The V gene is TRBV20-1, the J gene TRBJ2-1; D is perhaps TRBD2 (6 bases). The germline gives CDR1 DFQATT, CDR2 SNEGSKA (reference sequence). Trimming left V 3 bases short and J 8 bases short, with 11 bases between. The length of the CDR3 is 12 residues.

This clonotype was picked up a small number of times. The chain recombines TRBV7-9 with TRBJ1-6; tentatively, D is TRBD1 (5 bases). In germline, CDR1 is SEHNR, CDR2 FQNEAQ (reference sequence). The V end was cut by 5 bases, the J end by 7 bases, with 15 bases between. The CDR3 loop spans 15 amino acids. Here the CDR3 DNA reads TGTGCCAGCAGCGCACGGGGCGTTAAGAATTCACCCCTCCACTTT. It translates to CASSARGVKNSPLHF.

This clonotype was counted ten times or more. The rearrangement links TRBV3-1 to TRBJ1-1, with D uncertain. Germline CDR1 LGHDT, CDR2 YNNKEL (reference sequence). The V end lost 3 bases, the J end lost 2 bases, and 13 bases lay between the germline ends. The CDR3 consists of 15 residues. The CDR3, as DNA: TGTGCCAGCAGCCAGACCCGAGGGTTAAACACTGAAGCTTTCTTT. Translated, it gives CASSQTRGLNTEAFF. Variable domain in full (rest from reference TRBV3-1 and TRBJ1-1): DTAVSQTPKYLVTQMGNDKSIKCEQNLGHDTMYWYKQDSKKFLKIMFSYNNKELIINETVPNRFSPKSPDKAHLNLHINSLELGDSAVYFCASSQTRGLNTEAFFGQGTRLTVV.

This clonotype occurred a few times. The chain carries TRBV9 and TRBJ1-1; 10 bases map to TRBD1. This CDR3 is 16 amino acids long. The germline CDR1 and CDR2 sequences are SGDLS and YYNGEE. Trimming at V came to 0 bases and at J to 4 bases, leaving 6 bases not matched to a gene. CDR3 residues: CASSVGGTGVSTEAFF. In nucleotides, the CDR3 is TGTGCCAGCAGCGTAGGGGGGACAGGGGTGAGCACTGAAGCTTTCTTT.

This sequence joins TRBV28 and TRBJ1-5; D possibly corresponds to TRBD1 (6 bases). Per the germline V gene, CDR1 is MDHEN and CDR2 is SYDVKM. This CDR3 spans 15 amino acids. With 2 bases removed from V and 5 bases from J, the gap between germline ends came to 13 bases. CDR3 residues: CASSLLQGMHQPQHF. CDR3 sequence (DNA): TGTGCCAGCAGTTTACTTCAGGGGATGCATCAGCCCCAGCATTTT.